These T cell receptor beta chains were read from a single sample in a study of a mutant IDH1 vaccine in newly diagnosed glioma. For these TCRs, the target antigens are not known. The table came from immunoSEQ multiplex PCR; TCRdb's copy has only in-frame clones and leaves some out. The sample comprises about 64,000 clones, 65% to 85% of which are singletons, and about 9.4% rests with the top ten. Source: PBMCs, taken from a glioma patient whose treatment included an IDH1 peptide vaccine. The receptor source for this set is a woman aged 45-65 years with glioma. CDR3s include the opening cysteine and the closing phenylalanine or tryptophan. Fields, in order: V gene, D gene, J gene, clone size, CDR3 DNA, CDR3 protein. D genes are given only for firm matches. Size is stated for part of the rows, as once, few or many counts, or as a class when the clone is expanded.

TRBV25-1	TRBD1	TRBJ2-5	-	TGTGCCAGCAGTTTCCTAGGACAGGGGATATCAGAGACCCAGTACTTC	CASSFLGQGISETQYF
TRBV18	TRBD1	TRBJ1-2	-	TGTGCCAGCTCTCTCGGACAGGGGGGCTCAGGGTATGGCTACACCTTC	CASSLGQGGSGYGYTF
TRBV7-2	-	TRBJ2-7	-	TGTGCCAGCAGCTTAGACCCGGCCTACGAGCAGTACTTC	CASSLDPAYEQYF
TRBV5-4	-	TRBJ2-2	-	TGTGCCAGCAGCGACGGACAGAGCACCGGGGAGCTGTTTTTT	CASSDGQSTGELFF
TRBV18	-	TRBJ2-2	-	TGTGCCAGCTCACCAAGGGAAGGGTGGACCGGGGAGCTGTTTTTT	CASSPREGWTGELFF
TRBV4-2	TRBD2	TRBJ2-1	-	TGTGCCAGCAGCCAAGATCTAGGCGGGGGGGCCCGGGAGCAGTTCTTC	CASSQDLGGGAREQFF
TRBV5-1	-	TRBJ2-3	-	TGCGCCAGCAGCTTGGAACAGGGAGCTTCAGATACGCAGTATTTT	CASSLEQGASDTQYF
TRBV5-1	-	TRBJ2-7	-	TGCGCCAGCAGCTTGGCTTTGAAGGGGGACTCCTACGAGCAGTACTTC	CASSLALKGDSYEQYF
TRBV7-9	-	TRBJ1-1	-	TGTGCCAGCAGCCAGACAGCTAACACTGAAGCTTTCTTT	CASSQTANTEAFF
TRBV27	-	TRBJ2-6	-	TGTGCCAGCAGTTTTTCAGGGGCCAACGTCCTGACTTTC	CASSFSGANVLTF
TRBV2	-	TRBJ2-3	once	TGTGCCAGCAAAGAGGAGGGGTCCTCCACGTATACGCAGTATTTT	CASKEEGSSTYTQYF
TRBV7-6	-	TRBJ2-7	-	TGTGCCAGCAGCTTAGGTGGGGTGCTCTACGAGCAGTACTTC	CASSLGGVLYEQYF
TRBV19	-	TRBJ1-1	-	TGTGCCAGCAGTGGGAGGAACACTGAAGCTTTCTTT	CASSGRNTEAFF
TRBV2	-	TRBJ1-5	once	TGTGCCAGCACAGTCGGACAGACCAATCAGCCCCAGCATTTT	CASTVGQTNQPQHF
TRBV6-5	-	TRBJ1-3	-	TGTGCCAGCATCCAACAGGGAGCGGACGGAAACACCATATATTTT	CASIQQGADGNTIYF
TRBV7-8	TRBD1	TRBJ1-1	-	TGTGCCAGCAGCTCCCCAGGGGGTAGCACTGAAGCTTTCTTT	CASSSPGGSTEAFF